These 17 T cell receptor beta chains came from one sample sequenced in a study of a mutant IDH1 vaccine in newly diagnosed glioma. The antigens these receptors bind are not known. Repertoires were generated with immunoSEQ multiplex PCR, while TCRdb's copy carries only in-frame clones and drops some. The sample has around 58,000 clones, approximately 80% seen once. Regarding time point: week 5, during vaccination. The content of each vaccine dose was 300 ug of mutant IDH1 20-mer peptide, and topical imiquimod accompanied it. Here the sequenced sample was PBMCs, taken from a glioma patient whose treatment included an IDH1 peptide vaccine. These receptors originate from a man aged 30-40 years with glioma.

The chain is built from TRBV5-1 and TRBJ1-4; no clear D gene. Germline loops: CDR1 SGHRS, CDR2 YFSETQ. V was shortened by 7 bases and J by 5 bases, with 27 bases between the two germline ends. The CDR3 contains 18 residues. CDR3 residues: CASGHPRRRETPNEKLFF. The CDR3 region has the DNA TGCGCCAGCGGCCACCCCCGGCGCCGGGAGACGCCGAATGAAAAACTGTTTTTT. Filled out from reference TRBV5-1 and TRBJ1-4, the complete variable domain reads KAGVTQTPRYLIKTRGQQVTLSCSPISGHRSVSWYQQTPGQGLQFLFEYFSETQRNKGNFPGRFSGRQFSNSRSEMNVSTLELGDSALYLCASGHPRRRETPNEKLFFGSGTQLSVL.

This clone was seen more than once but under ten times. Here the CDR3 DNA reads TGTGCCAGTAGTATTTCGGCCCACAACTTAGGGAGCAATCAGCCCCAGCATTTT. It specifies CASSISAHNLGSNQPQHF. This chain uses TRBV19 with TRBJ1-5; no firm D call. This CDR3 spans 18 amino acids. Germline CDR1 LNHDA, CDR2 SQIVND (reference sequence). V dropped 3 bases and J dropped 1 base, with 19 bases sitting between them. Full variable domain (missing parts from reference TRBV19 and TRBJ1-5): DGGITQSPKYLFRKEGQNVTLSCEQNLNHDAMYWYRQDPGQGLRLIYYSQIVNDFQKGDIAEGYSVSREKKESFPLTVTSAQKNPTAFYLCASSISAHNLGSNQPQHFGDGTRLSIL.

This clone occurred a few times. The chain links TRBV30 to TRBJ1-1, with D uncertain. Deletions cut 0 bases from V and 7 bases from J, with 15 bases between. Germline V gene lookup returns CDR1 GTSNPN and CDR2 SVGIG (reference sequence). This CDR3 is built from 14 residues. CDR3 nucleotides: TGTGCCTGGAGTGTAGAGGGCCCAGGCCATGAAGCTTTCTTT. This translates into CAWSVEGPGHEAFF.

The chain has TRBV9 and TRBJ2-3, with 11 bases matching TRBD2. V shed 0 bases, J shed 3 bases, and the junction held 0 bases outside the gene matches. Germline lookup yields CDR1 SGDLS and CDR2 YYNGEE. The CDR3 totals 15 residues. The chain's CDR3 is CASSVVAGGTDTQYF. Here the CDR3 DNA reads TGTGCCAGCAGCGTAGTAGCGGGGGGGACAGATACGCAGTATTTT.

This chain connects TRBV19 to TRBJ2-5, with 7 bases aligning to TRBD2. Trimming took 7 bases from V and 5 from J; bases not matched to a gene: 13. The CDR3 runs 15 residues. Per germline, CDR1 LNHDA and CDR2 SQIVND (reference sequence). In DNA, the CDR3 is TGTGCCAGTAAGGGTGTGGAAGCGGGGAGGGAGACCCAGTACTTC. Translation: CASKGVEAGRETQYF.

This chain connects TRBV19 to TRBJ2-7; D is possibly TRBD1 (5 bases). Germline CDR1 LNHDA, CDR2 SQIVND (reference sequence). Trimming pared 3 bases from V and 3 bases from J, leaving 9 bases between. CDR3 length equals 13 residues. Here the CDR3 reads CASSMDNYYEQYF. The CDR3 bases are TGTGCCAGTAGTATGGACAACTACTACGAGCAGTACTTC.

This rearrangement joins TRBV11-2 to TRBJ1-3; unclear D gene. Trimming cost V 2 bases and J 5 bases, with 1 base left between them. The germline CDR1 and CDR2 sequences are SGHAT and FQNNGV. This CDR3 spans 11 amino acids. In nucleotides, the CDR3 is TGTGCCAGCAGCTTAAGAAACACCATATATTTT. Residues: CASSLRNTIYF.

This rearrangement joins TRBV9 to TRBJ1-3; 9 positions match TRBD1. CDR1 is SGDLS, CDR2 YYNGEE, per germline. The V segment lost 2 bases and the J segment 7 bases; nucleotides outside the gene matches: 10. The CDR3 has 16 amino acids. In nucleotides, the CDR3 is TGTGCCAGCAGCGTGAGCCCGGGACAGGGAGGGAACACCATATATTTT. This sequence encodes CASSVSPGQGGNTIYF. The entire variable domain, with the rest obtained from reference TRBV9 and TRBJ1-3, is as follows: DSGVTQTPKHLITATGQRVTLRCSPRSGDLSVYWYQQSLDQGLQFLIQYYNGEERAKGNILERFSAQQFPDLHSELNLSSLELGDSALYFCASSVSPGQGGNTIYFGEGSWLTVV.

The rearrangement joins TRBV11-2 to TRBJ1-2, with D possibly being TRBD1 (5 bases). There are 14 residues in the CDR3. The germline gives CDR1 SGHAT, CDR2 FQNNGV. V shed 5 bases and J shed 8 bases, with 18 bases lying between them. DNA of the CDR3: TGTGCCAGCAGCAAGTACCGGGACGCGGGGGGCTACACCTTC. Protein product: CASSKYRDAGGYTF.

The chain carries TRBV28 and TRBJ1-1; no clear D gene. V was trimmed by 4 bases and J by 0 bases, leaving 12 bases between them. Germline CDR1 reads MDHEN; CDR2 reads SYDVKM. This CDR3 has 15 amino acids. The CDR3 DNA sequence: TGTGCCAGCAGTTCTACATCCCTAGTGAACACTGAAGCTTTCTTT. It specifies CASSSTSLVNTEAFF.

The chain couples TRBV18 to TRBJ1-1, with D possibly being TRBD1 (6 bases). This CDR3 comprises 13 residues. Germline CDR1 reads KGHSH; CDR2 reads LQKENI. V dropped 10 bases and J dropped 1 base, with 13 bases sitting between them. The CDR3 coding sequence is TGTGCCACTCGGGAGGGGGAGAACACTGAAGCTTTCTTT. It translates to CATREGENTEAFF.

This chain joins TRBV5-4 and TRBJ2-7; D call uncertain. Deletions cut 4 bases from V and 0 bases from J, with 14 bases between. The CDR3 contains 15 residues. Germline V gives CDR1 SGHNT, CDR2 YYREEE (reference sequence). CDR3 in amino acids: CASSGGAEPSYEQYF. CDR3 coding DNA: TGTGCCAGCAGCGGCGGCGCAGAACCCTCCTACGAGCAGTACTTC.

The gene calls are TRBV7-9 and TRBJ1-2, with 10 bases identical to TRBD1. The V and J ends lost 5 bases and 7 bases, in that order; junction bases with no gene match: 7. The CDR3 covers 14 residues. Germline CDR1 reads SEHNR; CDR2 reads FQNEAQ (reference sequence). The CDR3 nucleotides are TGTGCCAGCAGCCTCCAGACAGGGGGCGTTGGCTACACCTTC. Protein product: CASSLQTGGVGYTF.

The chain employs TRBV5-1 and TRBJ1-2; 7 bases fit TRBD1. V lost 2 bases, J lost 3 bases, and 7 bases stayed unmatched. This CDR3 has 15 residues. Germline values: CDR1 SGHRS, CDR2 YFSETQ. Here the CDR3 DNA reads TGCGCCAGCAGCTTAGGGACGACAGGGTACTATGGCTACACCTTC. As protein: CASSLGTTGYYGYTF.

The gene calls are TRBV27 and TRBJ1-5; TRBD1 matches 10 bases. V was clipped by 10 bases and J by 6 bases; unmatched bases: 6. This CDR3 has 13 residues. Germline CDR1 and CDR2: MNHEY and SMNVEV (reference sequence). The CDR3 spells CATRRDRGQPQHF. The CDR3 nucleotides are TGTGCCACCCGCCGGGACAGGGGTCAGCCCCAGCATTTT.

Comments on this clone: Other DNA sequences from this sample encode an identical CDR3 as well. The chain uses TRBV7-9 and TRBJ2-7; D gene uncertain. Germline V gene lookup returns CDR1 SEHNR and CDR2 FQNEAQ (reference sequence). Trimming removed 0 bases from V and 2 bases from J, with 2 bases in between. The CDR3 length is 12 residues. The CDR3 is CASSLAPYEQYF. CDR3 nucleotides: TGTGCCAGCAGCTTAGCTCCCTACGAGCAGTACTTC.

This clone was observed a handful of times. The chain combines TRBV9 with TRBJ1-1; D is possibly TRBD1 (6 bases). The CDR3 consists of 21 residues. Germline V gene data show CDR1 as SGDLS and CDR2 as YYNGEE. V shed 3 bases and J shed 1 base, with 31 bases lying between them. CDR3 DNA sequence: TGTGCCAGCAGCGAAGGGACGCCCACCAAAGGGGGGGCAGCGAGGAACACTGAAGCTTTCTTT. It yields the protein CASSEGTPTKGGAARNTEAFF.